Presented here are 11 T cell receptor beta chains from one specimen sequenced in a study of T-cell reconstitution after alpha-beta-depleted transplantation in children. It was with unique molecular identifiers that the TCRbeta library was prepared. MiXCR, run by TCRdb on the PCR reads, gives a single entry per CDR3 protein. The sample shows about 540,000 distinct CDR3 sequences, approximately 20% of them seen only once. The source was PBMCs from the stem cell graft donor, collected from the stem cell graft. All receptors derive from a human donor who donated a stem cell graft to a child with acute lymphoblastic leukemia.

This clonotype was picked up a small number of times. V usage is TRBV6-5 and J usage is TRBJ1-5, with D tentatively TRBD1 (6 bases). CDR3 length: 17 residues. Trimming stripped 2 bases from V and 4 bases from J, with 18 bases between. CDR1 is MNHEY, CDR2 SVGAGI, per germline. The DNA for the CDR3 is TGTGCCAGCAGTTACACCTACCAGGGGAGATGGAATCAGCCCCAGCATTTT. Translated: CASSYTYQGRWNQPQHF.

This clonotype was detected a few times. The rearrangement links TRBV20-1 to TRBJ2-1; TRBD2 matches 16 bases. This CDR3 comprises 16 residues. Per the germline V gene, CDR1 is DFQATT and CDR2 is SNEGSKA (reference sequence). The J segment lost 4 bases and the V segment lost 6 bases, leaving 6 bases of the junction unmatched. The CDR3 region has the DNA TGCAGTGCCCGGGGACTAGCGGGAGGGCTGTACAATGAGCAGTTCTTC. Translating gives CSARGLAGGLYNEQFF.

The CDR3 DNA reads TGTGCCAGCAGTTCCCGGGGTCAGGTCCCCTACAATGAGCAGTTCTTC. This gives the protein CASSSRGQVPYNEQFF. The J gene is TRBJ2-1, the V gene TRBV7-9; D might be TRBD2 (5 bases). Deletions cut 6 bases from V and 2 bases from J, with 17 bases between. CDR1 SEHNR and CDR2 FQNEAQ come from the germline V gene (reference sequence). This CDR3 has 16 amino acids.

The table lists this clonotype with a few counts. An end of the junction differs from the germline gene, which may be a read error. The chain employs TRBV7-9 and TRBJ2-1, with D perhaps TRBD2 (5 bases). CDR1 is SEHNR and CDR2 is FQNEAQ in the germline V gene (reference sequence). This CDR3 is built from 16 residues. In DNA form, the CDR3 reads TGTGCCAGCAGCCCGCGGACTGGTTTTTCCTATAATGAGCAGTTCTTC. This translates into CASSPRTGFSYNEQFF.

This clonotype was seen more than once but under ten times. V usage is TRBV12-3 or TRBV12-4 and J usage is TRBJ1-1; D is unclear. The V end was cut by 5 bases, the J end by 4 bases, with 8 bases between. The CDR3 has 12 amino acids. CDR3 amino acids: CASSTGLTEAFF. The CDR3 nucleotides read TGTGCCAGCAGTACCGGGCTCACTGAAGCTTTCTTT.

The DNA for the CDR3 is TGCGCCAGCAGCATACAGGTAATGAACACTGAAGCTTTCTTT. Translating it yields CASSIQVMNTEAFF. The chain combines TRBV5-1 with TRBJ1-1; D may be TRBD1 (5 bases). The CDR3 runs to 14 residues. The germline V gene encodes CDR1 SGHRS and CDR2 YFSETQ. V lost 4 bases to trimming and J lost 0 bases, with 10 bases between them.

The gene calls are TRBV18 and TRBJ2-2; D might be TRBD1 (5 bases). The CDR3 covers 15 residues. The germline V gene encodes CDR1 KGHSH and CDR2 LQKENI. Deletions cut 2 bases from V and 0 bases from J, with 7 bases between. The CDR3 nucleotides read TGTGCCAGCTCACCAACGACAGCGAACACCGGGGAGCTGTTTTTT. Protein product: CASSPTTANTGELFF.

There are a few counts of this clonotype. The chain uses TRBV5-5 and TRBJ2-1; D possibly corresponds to TRBD2 (6 bases). The germline gives CDR1 SGHKS, CDR2 YYEKEE (reference sequence). The CDR3 sequence is 17 residues long. V dropped 4 bases and J dropped 2 bases, with 19 bases sitting between them. In nucleotides, the CDR3 is TGTGCCAGCAGCCCGCTGGGTAATGCGGGGCCCTACAATGAGCAGTTCTTC. Amino acid sequence: CASSPLGNAGPYNEQFF.

This clonotype was seen only a few times. The rearrangement joins TRBV6-5 to TRBJ1-4; unclear D gene. Germline V gene lookup returns CDR1 MNHEY and CDR2 SVGAGI. Trimming stripped 2 bases from V and 0 bases from J, with 4 bases between. This CDR3 comprises 14 residues. This CDR3 reads CASSYLSTNEKLFF. In DNA, the CDR3 is TGTGCCAGCAGTTACCTCTCAACTAATGAAAAACTGTTTTTT.

The V and J genes are TRBV20-1 and TRBJ1-1, with 9 bases that match TRBD1. CDR3 length: 13 residues. CDR1 is DFQATT, CDR2 SNEGSKA, per germline (reference sequence). V lost 4 bases, J lost 5 bases, and 5 bases stayed unmatched. Here the CDR3 DNA reads TGCAGTGCTACACAGGGGGCTTATACTGAAGCTTTCTTT. It codes for CSATQGAYTEAFF.

This clonotype was counted only a few times. In DNA form, the CDR3 reads TGTGCCAGCAGTTTAGGAGATAGGGCAGCGGGAGGACCCTACTACGAGCAGTACTTC. It specifies CASSLGDRAAGGPYYEQYF. The genes are TRBV12-3 or TRBV12-4 and TRBJ2-7; TRBD2 matches 9 bases. V lost 1 base and J lost 3; bases outside the gene matches: 16. The CDR3 length is 19 residues.